Below are 28 T cell receptor beta chains sequenced from a single sample in a study of control samples from healthy donors and cancer patients. Only in-frame clones appear in the TCRdb table, and some are missing; sequencing was by immunoSEQ multiplex PCR. This table has under 95,000 clones, roughly 92% appearing once. The sample was blood. Every receptor here comes from a woman younger than 45 in good health.

The chain links TRBV3-1 (or the pseudogene TRBV3-2) to TRBJ1-5, with TRBD1 matching 8 bases. The CDR3 consists of 15 residues. V lost 1 base to trimming and J lost 4 bases; unmatched junction nucleotides: 3. CDR1 LGHDT and CDR2 YNNKEL come from the germline V gene (reference sequence). The CDR3 sequence: CASSQGTGTNQPQHF. Here the CDR3 DNA reads TGTGCCAGCAGCCAAGGGACAGGGACTAATCAGCCCCAGCATTTT.

This sequence joins TRBV20-1 and TRBJ1-5; possibly TRBD1 for D (6 bases). With 3 bases removed from V and 3 bases from J, the gap between germline ends came to 9 bases. Germline-derived CDR1 and CDR2 are DFQATT and SNEGSKA (reference sequence). The CDR3 runs to 13 residues. The CDR3 nucleotides are TGCAGTGCTAGTACAGGGCCCAATCAGCCCCAGCATTTT. Residues: CSASTGPNQPQHF.

The chain is built from TRBV20-1 and TRBJ2-7, with D tentatively TRBD1 (6 bases). CDR1 is DFQATT, CDR2 SNEGSKA, per germline (reference sequence). V was trimmed by 3 bases and J by 3 bases, leaving 9 bases between them. This CDR3 comprises 12 residues. The CDR3 loop is CSASGGHYEQYF. The CDR3 DNA follows: TGCAGTGCTAGTGGGGGCCACTACGAGCAGTACTTC.

The rearrangement links TRBV6-2 or TRBV6-3 to TRBJ1-2; D not certain. V lost 0 bases and J 4 bases, leaving 12 bases between the germline ends. This CDR3 spans 15 amino acids. Germline-derived CDR1 and CDR2 are MNHEY and SVGEGT. The CDR3 DNA is TGTGCCAGCAGTTACTCCCACGAGAAAATCTATGGCTACACCTTC. Amino acid sequence: CASSYSHEKIYGYTF.

This clone came up once. CDR3 DNA: TGTGCCAGCAGCCAGATACTAGCGGCGGGGGCAGATACGCAGTATTTT. This sequence encodes CASSQILAAGADTQYF. This rearrangement joins TRBV4-2 to TRBJ2-3, with TRBD2 matching over 8 bases. J lost 4 bases, V lost 3 bases, and 9 bases had no gene match. Germline CDR1 and CDR2: LGHNA and YNFKEQ. The CDR3 consists of 16 residues.

This clone is labeled medium-sized. CDR3 amino acids: CASTTTGLNYGYTF. The CDR3 DNA reads as TGTGCCAGTACCACGACAGGACTGAACTATGGCTACACCTTC. The V call is TRBV19, the J call TRBJ1-2; TRBD1 is a possible D gene (6 bases). CDR3 length: 14 residues. Per the germline V gene, CDR1 is LNHDA and CDR2 is SQIVND (reference sequence). V was cut by 7 bases and J by 2 bases, with 14 bases left in between.

This clone was observed a single time. The chain couples TRBV28 to TRBJ2-7; D uncertain. The CDR3 loop spans 15 amino acids. The germline V and J ends were trimmed by 2 bases and 2 bases, with 13 bases remaining between them. Germline values: CDR1 MDHEN, CDR2 SYDVKM. As DNA, the CDR3 is TGTGCCAGCAGTTTAACTCCCCCCCTGGCCTACGAGCAGTACTTC. Translated, it gives CASSLTPPLAYEQYF.

The sample holds one count of this clone. The chain links TRBV5-1 to TRBJ1-1; 9 bases fit TRBD1. CDR3 length: 16 residues. The V gene's germline CDR1 is SGHRS and CDR2 YFSETQ. J gave up 3 bases and V 3 bases, and 9 bases lay outside the gene matches. CDR3: CASSSTGGAGDTEAFF. As DNA, the CDR3 is TGCGCCAGCAGCTCCACAGGGGGCGCAGGGGACACTGAAGCTTTCTTT.

The V call is TRBV5-1, the J call TRBJ1-1; D gene unclear. Deletions cut 0 bases from V and 3 bases from J, with 12 bases between. The CDR3 runs 15 residues. Germline CDR1 SGHRS, CDR2 YFSETQ. The CDR3 nucleotides read TGCGCCAGCAGCTTGGCCCATCCTAGGGACACTGAAGCTTTCTTT. Translating it yields CASSLAHPRDTEAFF.

This chain joins TRBV24-1 and TRBJ2-2; no clear D. Germline loops: CDR1 KGHDR, CDR2 SFDVKD. Trimming shortened V by 9 bases and J by 5 bases, and 9 bases separated the two germline ends. The CDR3 loop spans 12 amino acids. Here the CDR3 DNA reads TGTGCCACCTGGGATGGGACCGGGGAGCTGTTTTTT. It yields the protein CATWDGTGELFF.

This clone was seen a handful of times. The chain uses TRBV6-5 and TRBJ2-6; D assignment may be TRBD1 or TRBD2 (5 bases each). V was shortened by 2 bases and J by 4 bases, with 12 bases between the two germline ends. The germline gives CDR1 MNHEY, CDR2 SVGAGI. The length of the CDR3 is 16 residues. The CDR3 DNA is TGTGCCAGCAGTTACGCCCCGGGGCTGGGGGCCAACGTCCTGACTTTC. Its protein is CASSYAPGLGANVLTF.

In this sample, this clone turned up a few times. This chain links TRBV6-5 with TRBJ1-1; 9 bases match TRBD1. The length of the CDR3 is 14 residues. The V segment lost 6 bases and the J segment 2 bases; nucleotides outside the gene matches: 4. Germline V gene sequence: CDR1 MNHEY, CDR2 SVGAGI. CDR3 in amino acids: CASRDRGRNTEAFF. The CDR3 DNA reads TGTGCCAGCAGGGACAGGGGAAGAAACACTGAAGCTTTCTTT.

V is TRBV2 and J is TRBJ2-1; D not resolved. Trimming removed 2 bases from V and 7 bases from J, with 3 bases in between. Germline V gives CDR1 SNHLY, CDR2 FYNNEI. The CDR3 extends over 11 amino acids. The CDR3 nucleotides are TGTGCCAGCAGTGAACTAAATGAGCAGTTCTTC. Protein sequence: CASSELNEQFF.

The V gene is TRBV5-1, the J gene TRBJ2-7; 10 nucleotides agree with TRBD2. The CDR3 extends over 16 amino acids. Trimming removed 2 bases from V and 5 bases from J; junction bases left unmatched: 10. Germline CDR1 and CDR2: SGHRS and YFSETQ. DNA for the CDR3: TGCGCCAGCAGCTTAGCTAGCGGGAGTCTGGGCCACGAGCAGTACTTC. This gives the protein CASSLASGSLGHEQYF.

This chain uses TRBV20-1 with TRBJ2-1; 10 bases match TRBD2. With 3 bases clipped from V and 10 bases from J, the junction kept 12 bases outside the gene matches. This CDR3 contains 15 residues. Per the germline V gene, CDR1 is DFQATT and CDR2 is SNEGSKA (reference sequence). This CDR3 reads CSASMASGSIGEQFF. For the CDR3, the DNA is TGCAGTGCTAGTATGGCTAGCGGGAGTATAGGGGAGCAGTTCTTC.

The gene calls are TRBV2 and TRBJ1-1; possible D gene TRBD1, 5 bases. CDR1 is SNHLY and CDR2 is FYNNEI in the germline V gene. V dropped 8 bases and J dropped 4 bases, with 14 bases sitting between them. The CDR3 has 13 residues. CDR3 in amino acids: CASRMPGSTEAFF. As DNA, the CDR3 is TGTGCCAGCCGAATGCCAGGGAGCACTGAAGCTTTCTTT.

The chain links TRBV30 to TRBJ2-2; 10 nucleotides line up with TRBD1. CDR1 is GTSNPN, CDR2 SVGIG, per germline (reference sequence). This CDR3 spans 13 amino acids. After removal of 5 bases from V and 4 bases from J, the junction contained 1 base not matched to a gene. The CDR3 protein is CAWWTGGTGELFF. For the CDR3, the DNA is TGTGCCTGGTGGACAGGGGGCACCGGGGAGCTGTTTTTT. Using reference TRBV30 and TRBJ2-2 for the parts outside the CDR3, the full variable domain is SQTIHQWPATLVQPVGSPLSLECTVEGTSNPNLYWYRQAAGRGLQLLFYSVGIGQISSEVPQNLSASRPQDRQFILSSKKLLLSDSGFYLCAWWTGGTGELFFGEGSRLTVL.

V usage is TRBV18 and J usage is TRBJ2-3; TRBD2 aligns across 9 bases. Germline V CDR1 and CDR2: KGHSH, LQKENI. The CDR3 extends over 15 amino acids. J was trimmed by 3 bases and V by 6 bases; bases with no gene match: 7. The chain's CDR3 is CASSALAGQTDTQYF. The CDR3 nucleotides read TGTGCCAGCTCGGCTCTAGCGGGACAGACAGATACGCAGTATTTT.

This chain joins TRBV5-1 and TRBJ1-5, with a weak D call TRBD1 (6 bases). Germline CDR1 is SGHRS and CDR2 is YFSETQ. The length of the CDR3 is 15 residues. V lost 1 base and J 2 bases, leaving 10 bases between the germline ends. In nucleotides, the CDR3 is TGCGCCAGCAGCTTGACAGGGCTGGGCAATCAGCCCCAGCATTTT. This encodes CASSLTGLGNQPQHF.

This chain links TRBV9 with TRBJ2-5; the match to TRBD2 covers 10 bases. The V and J ends lost 0 bases and 1 base, in that order; junction bases with no gene match: 6. CDR1 and CDR2 (germline): SGDLS, YYNGEE. The CDR3 covers 17 residues. The CDR3 reads CASSVEVSGGIQETQYF. The CDR3 bases are TGTGCCAGCAGCGTAGAGGTTAGCGGGGGGATCCAAGAGACCCAGTACTTC.

The chain carries TRBV7-6 and TRBJ1-6, with D possibly matching TRBD1 (5 bases). V gave up 1 base and J gave up 8 bases, with 9 bases separating them. The CDR3 extends over 14 amino acids. The germline V gene has CDR1 SGHVS and CDR2 FNYEAQ. The CDR3 coding sequence is TGTGCCAGCAGCTTAGTTCGGGGGGATTCACCCCTCCACTTT. Its protein is CASSLVRGDSPLHF.

This clone was recorded only once. The chain couples TRBV4-1 to TRBJ2-7, with TRBD1 matching over 8 bases. The CDR3 has 14 residues. Germline CDR1 reads MGHRA; CDR2 reads YSYEKL. Germline trimming cut 3 bases from V and 6 bases from J; bases unmatched to any gene: 7. The CDR3 sequence: CASSQDRASGEQYF. The CDR3 DNA reads TGCGCCAGCAGCCAGGACAGGGCTTCTGGCGAGCAGTACTTC.

The rearrangement joins TRBV18 to TRBJ2-5, with 7 bases matching TRBD1. Trimming cost V 3 bases and J 4 bases; bases outside gene matches: 5. The CDR3 is 14 residues long. CDR1 is KGHSH, CDR2 LQKENI, per germline. DNA of the CDR3: TGTGCCAGCTCACCCGCCGGGGACAGAGAGACCCAGTACTTC. The encoded protein is CASSPAGDRETQYF.

V and J are TRBV19 and TRBJ2-5; D unclear. V was cut by 3 bases and J by 2 bases, with 19 bases left in between. Germline CDR1 is LNHDA and CDR2 is SQIVND (reference sequence). CDR3 length equals 17 residues. In DNA form, the CDR3 reads TGTGCCAGTAGTATTCGGCCCGATCGACCCACTCAAGAGACCCAGTACTTC. Translated: CASSIRPDRPTQETQYF.

The rearrangement uses TRBV11-2 and TRBJ2-7; D is undetermined. Trimming removed 1 base from V and 5 bases from J, with 9 bases in between. From germline, CDR1 is SGHAT and CDR2 FQNNGV. There are 13 residues in the CDR3. The CDR3 bases are TGTGCCAGCAGCTTAGTCCGGTTGCACGAGCAGTACTTC. This gives the protein CASSLVRLHEQYF.

The chain is built from TRBV6-1 and TRBJ2-7, with D maybe TRBD2 (5 bases). V shed 3 bases and J shed 3 bases, with 12 bases lying between them. The CDR3 runs to 14 residues. Looked up from germline, CDR1 is MNHNS and CDR2 is SASEGT. CDR3 sequence (DNA): TGTGCCAGCAGTGATTGGGTAGGACTCTACGAGCAGTACTTC. It codes for CASSDWVGLYEQYF.

The chain recombines TRBV9 with TRBJ1-4; D may be TRBD1 (5 bases). This CDR3 has 15 amino acids. Germline CDR1 SGDLS, CDR2 YYNGEE. V lost 4 bases to trimming and J lost 6 bases, with 16 bases between them. The CDR3 DNA sequence: TGTGCCAGCAGCCCGAGTCGGGGGGAGCATGAAAAACTGTTTTTT. This encodes CASSPSRGEHEKLFF.

V is TRBV11-2 and J is TRBJ2-5, with D unresolved. V was clipped by 5 bases and J by 4 bases, with 8 bases between them. The CDR3 extends over 12 amino acids. Germline-derived CDR1 and CDR2 are SGHAT and FQNNGV. The CDR3 spells CASSLPGETQYF. CDR3 sequence (DNA): TGTGCCAGCAGCCTCCCGGGAGAGACCCAGTACTTC. The whole variable domain, filled in from reference TRBV11-2 and TRBJ2-5, reads EAGVAQSPRYKIIEKRQSVAFWCNPISGHATLYWYQQILGQGPKLLIQFQNNGVVDDSQLPKDRFSAERLKGVDSTLKIQPAKLEDSAVYLCASSLPGETQYFGPGTRLLVL.